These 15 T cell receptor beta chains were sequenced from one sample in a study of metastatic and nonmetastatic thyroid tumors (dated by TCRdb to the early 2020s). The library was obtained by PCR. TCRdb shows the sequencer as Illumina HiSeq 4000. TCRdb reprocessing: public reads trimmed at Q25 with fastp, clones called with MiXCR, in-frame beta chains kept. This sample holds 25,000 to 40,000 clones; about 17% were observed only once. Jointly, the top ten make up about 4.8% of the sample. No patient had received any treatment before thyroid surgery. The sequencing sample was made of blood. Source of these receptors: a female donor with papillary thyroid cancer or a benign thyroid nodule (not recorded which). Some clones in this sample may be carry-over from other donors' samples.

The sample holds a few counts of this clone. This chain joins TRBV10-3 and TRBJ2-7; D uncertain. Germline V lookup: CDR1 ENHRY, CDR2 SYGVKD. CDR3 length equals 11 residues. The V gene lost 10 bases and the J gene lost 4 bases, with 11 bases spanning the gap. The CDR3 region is CATWEKYEQYF. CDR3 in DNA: TGTGCCACCTGGGAAAAATACGAGCAGTACTTC.

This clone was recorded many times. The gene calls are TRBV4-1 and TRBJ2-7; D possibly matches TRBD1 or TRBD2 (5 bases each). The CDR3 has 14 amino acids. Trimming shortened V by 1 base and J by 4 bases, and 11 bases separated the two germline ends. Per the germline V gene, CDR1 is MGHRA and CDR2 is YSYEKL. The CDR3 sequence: CASSQAQGAYEQYF. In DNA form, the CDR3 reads TGCGCCAGCAGCCAAGCGCAGGGAGCGTACGAGCAGTACTTC.

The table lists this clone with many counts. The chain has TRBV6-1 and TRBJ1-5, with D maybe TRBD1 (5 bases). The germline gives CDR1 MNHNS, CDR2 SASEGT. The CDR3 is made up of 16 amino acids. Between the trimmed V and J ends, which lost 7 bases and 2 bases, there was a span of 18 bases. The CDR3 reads CASNPKRGVGNQPQHF. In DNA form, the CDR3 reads TGTGCCAGCAATCCCAAACGAGGGGTGGGCAATCAGCCCCAGCATTTT.

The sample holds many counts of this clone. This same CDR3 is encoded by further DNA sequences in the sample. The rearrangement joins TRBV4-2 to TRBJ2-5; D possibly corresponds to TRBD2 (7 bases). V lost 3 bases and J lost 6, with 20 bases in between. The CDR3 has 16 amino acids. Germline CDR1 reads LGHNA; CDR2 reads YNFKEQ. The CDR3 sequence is CASSQGSVRGAKTQYF. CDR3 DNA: TGTGCCAGCAGCCAGGGTTCAGTCCGGGGGGCCAAGACCCAGTACTTC.

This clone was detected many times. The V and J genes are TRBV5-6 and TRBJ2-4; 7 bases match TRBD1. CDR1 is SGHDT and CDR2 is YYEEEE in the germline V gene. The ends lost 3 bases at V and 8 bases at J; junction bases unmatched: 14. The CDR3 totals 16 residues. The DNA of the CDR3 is TGTGCCAGCAGCTCGGACAGGCTACCCAGTGGGGACATTCAGTACTTC. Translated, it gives CASSSDRLPSGDIQYF.

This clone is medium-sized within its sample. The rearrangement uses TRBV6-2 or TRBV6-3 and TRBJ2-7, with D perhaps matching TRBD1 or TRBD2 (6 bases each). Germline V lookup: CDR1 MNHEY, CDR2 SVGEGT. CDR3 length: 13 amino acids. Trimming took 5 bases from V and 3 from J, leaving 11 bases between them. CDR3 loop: CASSPGEVYEQYF. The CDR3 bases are TGTGCCAGCAGTCCAGGGGAGGTCTACGAGCAGTACTTC.

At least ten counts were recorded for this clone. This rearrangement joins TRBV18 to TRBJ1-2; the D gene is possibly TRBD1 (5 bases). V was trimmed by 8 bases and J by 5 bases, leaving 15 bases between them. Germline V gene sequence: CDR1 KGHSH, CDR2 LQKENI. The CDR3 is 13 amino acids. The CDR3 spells CASTQGPDYGYTF. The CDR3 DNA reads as TGTGCCAGCACCCAGGGTCCGGATTATGGCTACACCTTC.

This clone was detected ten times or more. CDR3 DNA: TGCGCCAGCAGCCAAGAAGGGACGGAAAACTATGGCTACACCTTC. Translating gives CASSQEGTENYGYTF. The chain links TRBV4-1 to TRBJ1-2; a possible D gene is TRBD1 (5 bases). The germline V gene encodes CDR1 MGHRA and CDR2 YSYEKL. Trimming took 0 bases from V and 2 from J, leaving 10 bases between them. The CDR3 extends over 15 amino acids.

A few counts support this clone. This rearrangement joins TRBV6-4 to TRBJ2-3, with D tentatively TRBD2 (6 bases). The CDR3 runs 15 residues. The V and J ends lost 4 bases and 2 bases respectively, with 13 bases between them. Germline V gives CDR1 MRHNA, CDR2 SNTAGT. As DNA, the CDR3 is TGTGCCAGCAGTGTACTATCGGGAGCCACAGATACGCAGTATTTT. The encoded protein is CASSVLSGATDTQYF.

CDR3 loop: CSATRGGANTGELFF. The CDR3 DNA is TGCAGTGCTACCAGGGGGGGAGCGAACACCGGGGAGCTGTTTTTT. The V gene is TRBV20-1, the J gene TRBJ2-2; D may match TRBD1 or TRBD2 (7 bases each). The CDR3 loop spans 15 amino acids. Per the germline V gene, CDR1 is DFQATT and CDR2 is SNEGSKA (reference sequence). Trimming pared 4 bases from V and 0 bases from J, leaving 12 bases between.

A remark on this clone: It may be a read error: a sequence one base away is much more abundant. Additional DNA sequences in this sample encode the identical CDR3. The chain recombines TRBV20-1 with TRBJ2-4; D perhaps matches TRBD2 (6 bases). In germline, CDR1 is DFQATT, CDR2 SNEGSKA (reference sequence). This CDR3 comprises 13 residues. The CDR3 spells CSASREDKNIQYF. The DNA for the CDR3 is TGCAGTGCTAGTAGGGAGGACAAAAACATCCAGTACTTC.

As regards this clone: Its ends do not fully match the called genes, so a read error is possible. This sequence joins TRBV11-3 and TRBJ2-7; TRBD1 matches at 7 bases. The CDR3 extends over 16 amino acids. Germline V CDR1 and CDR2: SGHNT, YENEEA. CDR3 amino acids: CASSLYGRQGNYDQYF. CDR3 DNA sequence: TGTGCCAGCAGCTTATATGGCCGACAGGGTAACTACGATCAGTACTTC.

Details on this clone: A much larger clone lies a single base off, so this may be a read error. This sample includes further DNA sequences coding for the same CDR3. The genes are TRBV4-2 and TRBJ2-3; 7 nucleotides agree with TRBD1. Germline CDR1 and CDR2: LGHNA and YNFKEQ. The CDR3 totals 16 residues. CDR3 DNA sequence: TGTGCCAGCAGCCAAGAACCGGGACAGTCCACAGATACACAGTATTTT. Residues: CASSQEPGQSTDTQYF.

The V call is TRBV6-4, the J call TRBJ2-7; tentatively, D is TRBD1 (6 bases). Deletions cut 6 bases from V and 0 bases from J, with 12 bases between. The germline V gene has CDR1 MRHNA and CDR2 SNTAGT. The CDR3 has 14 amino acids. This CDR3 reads CASRLQGRSYEQYF. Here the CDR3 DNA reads TGTGCCAGCAGGCTCCAGGGGCGCTCCTACGAGCAGTACTTC.

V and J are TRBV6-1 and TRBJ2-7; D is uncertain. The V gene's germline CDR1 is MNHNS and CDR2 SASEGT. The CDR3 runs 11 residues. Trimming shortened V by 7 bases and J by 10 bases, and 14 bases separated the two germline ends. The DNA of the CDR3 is TGTGCCAGCACTCGGATGGGCAATCAGTACTTC. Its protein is CASTRMGNQYF.